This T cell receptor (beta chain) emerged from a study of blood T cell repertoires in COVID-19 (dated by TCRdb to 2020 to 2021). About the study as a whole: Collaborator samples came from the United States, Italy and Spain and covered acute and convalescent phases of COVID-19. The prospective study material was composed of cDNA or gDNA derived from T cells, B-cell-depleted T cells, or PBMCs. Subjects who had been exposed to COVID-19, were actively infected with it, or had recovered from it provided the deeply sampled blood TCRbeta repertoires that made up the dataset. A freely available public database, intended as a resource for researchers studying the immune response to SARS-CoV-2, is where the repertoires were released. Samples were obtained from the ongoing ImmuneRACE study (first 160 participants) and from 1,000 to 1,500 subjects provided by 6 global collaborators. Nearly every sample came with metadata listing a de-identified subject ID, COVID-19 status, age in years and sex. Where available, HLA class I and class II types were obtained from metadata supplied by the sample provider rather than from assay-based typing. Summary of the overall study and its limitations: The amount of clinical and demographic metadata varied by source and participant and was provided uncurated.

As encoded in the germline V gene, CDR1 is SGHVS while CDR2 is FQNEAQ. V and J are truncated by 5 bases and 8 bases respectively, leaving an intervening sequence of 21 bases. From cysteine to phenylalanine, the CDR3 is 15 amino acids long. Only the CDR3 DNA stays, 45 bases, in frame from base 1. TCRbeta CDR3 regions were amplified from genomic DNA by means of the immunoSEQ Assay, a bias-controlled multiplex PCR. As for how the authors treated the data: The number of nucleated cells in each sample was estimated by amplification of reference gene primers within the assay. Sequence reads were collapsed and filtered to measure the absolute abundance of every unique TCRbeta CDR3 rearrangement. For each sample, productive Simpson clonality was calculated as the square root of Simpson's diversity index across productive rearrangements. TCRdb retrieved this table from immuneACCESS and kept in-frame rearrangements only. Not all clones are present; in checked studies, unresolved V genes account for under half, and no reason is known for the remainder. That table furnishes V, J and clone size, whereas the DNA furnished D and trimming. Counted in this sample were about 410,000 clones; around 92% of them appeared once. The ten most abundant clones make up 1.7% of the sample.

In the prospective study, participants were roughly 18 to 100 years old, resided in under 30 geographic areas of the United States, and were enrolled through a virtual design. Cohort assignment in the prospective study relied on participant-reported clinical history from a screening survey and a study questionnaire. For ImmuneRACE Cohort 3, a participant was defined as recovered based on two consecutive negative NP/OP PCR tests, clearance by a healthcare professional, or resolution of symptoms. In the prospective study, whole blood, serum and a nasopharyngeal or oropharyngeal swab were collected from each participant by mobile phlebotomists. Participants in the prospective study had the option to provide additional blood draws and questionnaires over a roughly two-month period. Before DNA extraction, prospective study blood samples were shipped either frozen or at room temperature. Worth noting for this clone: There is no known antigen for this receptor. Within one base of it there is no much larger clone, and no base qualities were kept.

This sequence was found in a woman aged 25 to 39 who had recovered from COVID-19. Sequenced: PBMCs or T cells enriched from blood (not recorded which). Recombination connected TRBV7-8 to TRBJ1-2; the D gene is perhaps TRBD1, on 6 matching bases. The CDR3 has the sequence CASSKKFDRHDGYTF. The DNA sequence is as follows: TGTGCCAGCAGCAAAAAATTCGACAGGCATGACGGCTACACCTTC.